This TCR beta chain stems from a study of blood T cell repertoires in COVID-19. V lost 4 bases, J lost 3 bases, and 9 bases stayed unmatched. Looked up from germline, CDR1 is SGHRS and CDR2 is YFSETQ. The length of the CDR3 is 15 residues. TCRdb keeps only in-frame clones here, not all; method: immunoSEQ multiplex PCR. Among 80,000 or so clones listed, around 80% were seen once. The origin of this receptor is a human donor in a cohort sampled during active COVID-19. V usage is TRBV5-1 and J usage is TRBJ2-7; 8 nucleotides line up with TRBD2. The sequenced material came from peripheral blood. CDR3 residues: CASSKGLGTDYEQYF. As DNA, the CDR3 is TGCGCCAGCAGCAAGGGACTAGGGACTGACTACGAGCAGTACTTC.